Listed below are T cell receptor beta chains from one sample, sequenced in a study of blood T cell repertoires in COVID-19. Produced via immunoSEQ multiplex PCR; TCRdb's table is partial and in-frame only. The data hold about 260,000 clones, with approximately 86% observed a single time. Sequencing was done on a sample of peripheral blood. Receptor source: a human donor in a cohort sampled during active COVID-19. The CDR3 runs from the conserved cysteine through the conserved F or W. A D gene is named only where the DNA matches it firmly. Size tells how often a clone was seen (once, few, many) or the class of an expanded clone, and some rows leave it out.

CDR3 | DNA | V | size | J | D
CASSAQGRGTEAFF | TGTGCCAGCAGTGCACAGGGAAGGGGGACTGAAGCTTTCTTT | TRBV2 | NA | TRBJ1-1 | NA
CSVEVGGIKAQYF | TGCAGCGTTGAAGTTGGCGGGATTAAGGCCCAGTACTTC | TRBV29-1 | NA | TRBJ2-5 | NA
CASSFGHRGTDTQYF | TGTGCCAGCAGTTTCGGACACCGCGGCACAGATACGCAGTATTTT | TRBV6-2/TRBV6-3 | NA | TRBJ2-3 | NA
CASRRQGSNYGYTF | TGTGCCAGCAGACGACAGGGAAGCAACTATGGCTACACCTTC | TRBV27 | NA | TRBJ1-2 | TRBD1
CASSQGVQETQYF | TGCGCCAGCAGCCAAGGCGTCCAAGAGACCCAGTACTTC | TRBV4-1 | NA | TRBJ2-5 | NA
CASSFGDRAKYGYTF | TGTGCCAGCAGTTTTGGGGACAGGGCGAAATATGGCTACACCTTC | TRBV28 | once | TRBJ1-2 | TRBD1
CASSYRSSYEQYF | TGTGCCAGCAGTTACAGGAGCTCCTACGAGCAGTACTTC | TRBV27 | once | TRBJ2-7 | NA
CASSLDKTGKAGNTIYF | TGCGCCAGCAGCCTGGATAAGACGGGGAAAGCTGGAAACACCATATATTTT | TRBV5-1 | once | TRBJ1-3 | NA
CASSLGRNEQYF | TGTGCCAGCAGCCTAGGGAGGAACGAGCAGTACTTC | TRBV7-2 | NA | TRBJ2-7 | NA
CASSDRLNQPQHF | TGTGCCAGCAGTGACAGACTGAATCAGCCCCAGCATTTT | TRBV6-1 | few | TRBJ1-5 | NA
CASSKLGTPGRMDTEAFF | TGTGCCAGCAGTAAACTGGGGACTCCTGGACGGATGGACACTGAAGCTTTCTTT | TRBV2 | NA | TRBJ1-1 | NA
CASSQDQGLASTQYF | TGTGCCAGCAGCCAAGATCAGGGACTAGCTTCGACGCAGTATTTT | TRBV3-1/TRBV3-2 | NA | TRBJ2-3 | TRBD2
CASSLYRVRSYNSPLHF | TGTGCCAGCAGTCTATACCGGGTCCGCTCCTATAATTCACCCCTCCACTTT | TRBV27 | NA | TRBJ1-6 | NA
CAWRGDRGGTYEQYF | TGTGCCTGGAGGGGGGACAGGGGTGGAACCTACGAGCAGTACTTC | TRBV30 | few | TRBJ2-7 | TRBD1
CASSYGQGSGNTIYF | TGTGCCAGCAGCTACGGGCAGGGCTCTGGAAACACCATATATTTT | TRBV11-3 | NA | TRBJ1-3 | NA
CASSLAWDRPDEQYF | TGTGCCAGCAGCTTGGCCTGGGACAGGCCGGACGAGCAGTACTTC | TRBV5-6 | NA | TRBJ2-7 | TRBD1
CASSLGQGPEAFF | TGCGCCAGCAGCCTAGGACAGGGCCCTGAAGCTTTCTTT | TRBV5-1 | NA | TRBJ1-1 | TRBD1
CASSDLPQGLNVLNSPLHF | TGTGCCAGCAGTGACCTTCCACAGGGACTAAACGTATTGAATTCACCCCTCCACTTT | TRBV6-4 | NA | TRBJ1-6 | NA
CASSQDLRQGAFEAFF | TGCGCCAGCAGCCAAGATCTTCGACAGGGGGCGTTTGAAGCTTTCTTT | TRBV4-1 | NA | TRBJ1-1 | TRBD1
CASSLVGGHAFF | TGTGCCAGCAGCTTAGTGGGGGGGCATGCTTTCTTT | TRBV11-2 | NA | TRBJ1-1 | NA
CSASKQQKLQGVSDTQYF | TGCAGTGCTAGTAAGCAACAAAAATTACAGGGAGTTTCAGATACGCAGTATTTT | TRBV20-1 | once | TRBJ2-3 | NA
CASRPKDTLNTEAFF | TGTGCCAGTAGACCTAAAGACACCTTAAACACTGAAGCTTTCTTT | TRBV19 | NA | TRBJ1-1 | NA
CASSPDSVSSIYGYTF | TGTGCCAGCAGTCCAGACAGCGTCTCTTCCATTTATGGCTACACCTTC | TRBV6-2/TRBV6-3 | NA | TRBJ1-2 | NA
CAWSPGWDRLYTNEKLFF | TGTGCCTGGAGCCCGGGGTGGGACAGGCTTTACACTAATGAAAAACTGTTTTTT | TRBV30 | NA | TRBJ1-4 | TRBD1
CASSVDGVETQYF | TGTGCCAGCAGCGTAGACGGGGTAGAGACCCAGTACTTC | TRBV9 | NA | TRBJ2-5 | NA
CASSDRGVRGDTQYF | TGCGCCAGCAGTGACCGTGGGGTTAGGGGAGATACGCAGTATTTT | TRBV10-1 | few | TRBJ2-3 | NA
CASSPRTSGGSYEQYF | TGTGCCAGCAGCCCCAGGACTAGCGGGGGCTCCTACGAGCAGTACTTC | TRBV7-2 | NA | TRBJ2-7 | TRBD2
CASRLAGGQETQYF | TGTGCCAGCCGACTAGCGGGAGGACAAGAGACCCAGTACTTC | TRBV28 | NA | TRBJ2-5 | TRBD2
CATSRAGTGYGYTF | TGTGCCACCAGCAGAGCCGGGACAGGTTATGGCTACACCTTC | TRBV15 | NA | TRBJ1-2 | TRBD1
CASAIASTGGKGYTF | TGTGCCAGCGCAATCGCTTCGACAGGGGGTAAAGGCTACACCTTC | TRBV28 | NA | TRBJ1-2 | TRBD1
CASSFRDRELNTEAFF | TGTGCCAGCAGTTTCCGGGACAGGGAGCTGAACACTGAAGCTTTCTTT | TRBV2 | NA | TRBJ1-1 | TRBD1
CATSDGLSNQPQHF | TGTGCCACATCCGACGGACTGAGCAATCAGCCCCAGCATTTT | TRBV10-3 | NA | TRBJ1-5 | NA
CASSLRIGGLRIYEQYF | TGTGCCAGCAGTTTGAGAATCGGCGGCCTCCGGATTTACGAGCAGTACTTC | TRBV28 | NA | TRBJ2-7 | NA
CASSVQTGASSYEQYF | TGTGCCAGCAGCGTCCAGACCGGAGCAAGCTCCTACGAGCAGTACTTC | TRBV9 | NA | TRBJ2-7 | NA
CASSPGSGWGGYNSPLHF | TGTGCCAGTAGTCCCGGTTCCGGATGGGGGGGTTATAATTCACCCCTCCACTTT | TRBV19 | once | TRBJ1-6 | NA
CASSLYPWDKPPGNTIYF | TGTGCCAGCAGCTTATACCCGTGGGACAAACCTCCTGGAAACACCATATATTTT | TRBV7-2 | NA | TRBJ1-3 | NA
CASSLDSNEKLFF | TGTGCCAGCAGCTTGGACTCTAATGAAAAACTGTTTTTT | TRBV12-3/TRBV12-4 | NA | TRBJ1-4 | NA
CASSYYGLGTVEWYF | TGTGCCAGCAGTTACTACGGACTAGGGACCGTCGAATGGTACTTC | TRBV6-5 | NA | TRBJ2-7 | TRBD2
CASSLYGGDYEQYF | TGTGCCAGCAGTTTATATGGGGGGGACTACGAGCAGTACTTC | TRBV28 | NA | TRBJ2-7 | TRBD2
CASSLSGLAGAHYEQYF | TGTGCCAGCAGCCTCTCAGGACTAGCGGGGGCCCACTACGAGCAGTACTTC | TRBV3-1/TRBV3-2 | NA | TRBJ2-7 | TRBD2
CATSRGTGEEGYTF | TGTGCCACCTCCAGGGGGACAGGGGAAGAAGGCTACACCTTC | TRBV2 | NA | TRBJ1-2 | TRBD1
CASSPEGHGGSSQPQHF | TGTGCCAGCAGCCCAGAAGGTCACGGCGGAAGTAGTCAGCCCCAGCATTTT | TRBV9 | NA | TRBJ1-5 | NA
CASRSQGKGAYEQYF | TGTGCCAGTAGGTCACAGGGAAAAGGGGCCTACGAGCAGTACTTC | TRBV19 | NA | TRBJ2-7 | NA
CASADSGNEKLFF | TGCGCCAGCGCGGACTCGGGTAATGAAAAACTGTTTTTT | TRBV4-3 | NA | TRBJ1-4 | NA
CASPRKGRTGANVLTF | TGCGCCAGCCCCAGGAAAGGTCGGACTGGGGCCAACGTCCTGACTTTC | TRBV23-1 | NA | TRBJ2-6 | NA
CASSLGPSGRIFHEQYF | TGCGCCAGCAGCTTGGGGCCTAGCGGGAGGATCTTCCACGAGCAGTACTTC | TRBV5-1 | NA | TRBJ2-7 | TRBD2
CAWSEGQGTNEKLFF | TGTGCCTGGAGTGAGGGACAGGGGACTAATGAAAAACTGTTTTTT | TRBV30 | NA | TRBJ1-4 | TRBD1
CASSLGQGLSYEQYF | TGTGCCAGCAGCTTGGGGCAGGGTCTCTCCTACGAGCAGTACTTC | TRBV5-8 | once | TRBJ2-7 | NA
CSASSGGDYNEQFF | TGCAGTGCTAGTTCGGGAGGGGATTACAATGAGCAGTTCTTC | TRBV20-1 | NA | TRBJ2-1 | TRBD2
CASSDHRGNSPLHF | TGTGCCAGCAGTGACCACCGGGGGAATTCACCCCTCCACTTT | TRBV3-1/TRBV3-2 | NA | TRBJ1-6 | NA
CASRIIAEAAYEQYF | TGTGCCAGCAGAATCATAGCGGAGGCGGCCTACGAGCAGTACTTC | TRBV6-5 | NA | TRBJ2-7 | NA